This record covers a single TCR beta chain. Those patients picked for sequencing had displayed CD8+CD57+ cell expansion on flow cytometry. This sample was taken from a study of CD8+CD57+ T cells in acquired aplastic anemia. CDR1 and CDR2 (germline): SQVTM, ANQGSEA. The CDR3 is 14 amino acids. Trimming removed 3 bases from V and 10 bases from J, with 22 bases in between. Using genomic DNA as the template, TCR beta VDJ and CDR3 profiling was carried out. TCRdb reprocessed the reads with MiXCR, giving one entry per CDR3 protein. In the table there are under 200,000 distinct CDR3 sequences, less than 60% of which are singletons.

The TCR sequence derives from a human donor with aplastic anemia. This rearrangement joins TRBV29-1 to TRBJ2-7; TRBD2 is a possible D gene (5 bases). Sequencing was done on a sample of sorted CD4+, CD8+, or CD8+CD57+ T cells (not recorded which) from PBMCs. The CDR3 spells CSVDSEKGSTRQYF. The CDR3 bases are TGCAGCGTTGATAGCGAAAAAGGGTCTACTCGACAGTACTTC.